This entry describes one T cell receptor beta chain. Using immunoSEQ multiplex PCR, the repertoire was profiled, and TCRdb retains in-frame clones only, with some absent. The profile shows about 38,000 clones, around 85% of them singletons. As to time point: pretreatment peripheral blood. This record comes from a study of PD-L1 blockade in urothelial cancer. Study context: Samples came from 3 weeks, at the second dose, and 6 weeks into treatment.

The CDR3 contains 16 residues. The origin of this receptor is a man at least 80 years old with urothelial cancer. V and J are TRBV21-1 and TRBJ1-1. TRBV21-1 has pseudogene status. Here the sequenced sample was PBMCs, taken around atezolizumab (anti-PD-L1) treatment. The CDR3 spells CASRPRSGGERTEAFF. CDR3 nucleotide sequence: TGTGCCAGCAGGCCAAGGTCGGGGGGCGAAAGGACTGAAGCTTTCTTT.